This T cell receptor (beta chain) was obtained from a study of T cells in Graves' hyperthyroidism and ophthalmopathy. Template material for amplifying TCR beta CDR3 regions consisted of RNA transcripts. Primed by the HTBI set, a first-round RT-PCR was run on the TCR CDR3. TCRdb ran MiXCR on the multiplex PCR reads and lists one entry per CDR3 protein. The data show around 720,000 distinct CDR3 sequences, with around 40% seen just once and around 30% held by the top ten. Germline V gene sequence: CDR1 MGHDK, CDR2 SYGVNS. The CDR3 contains 15 residues. V shed 6 bases, J shed 4 bases, and the junction held 8 bases outside the gene matches.

The TCR sequence derives from a woman aged 35 to 49 with Graves' hyperthyroidism. Sequenced material: blood. V gene TRBV25-1 combines with J gene TRBJ2-3; 9 bases match TRBD1. The CDR3 DNA reads as TGTGCCAGCAGCTCCGGGACAGGGTGGTCAGATACGCAGTATTTT. Translation: CASSSGTGWSDTQYF.